The next 10 T cell receptor beta chains were all read from a single sample in a study of shared clonotypes between healthy human individuals (dated by TCRdb to 2018 to 2020). Libraries were prepared through the immunoSEQ multiplex PCR assay. TCRdb provides this immuneACCESS table in a form limited to in-frame rearrangements. Some clones are lacking; in checked studies, under half of them reflect an unresolved V gene, and why the rest are absent is not known. In all, the sample holds roughly 2.2 million clones, and approximately 90% of those were seen once. Around 0.38% of the sample lies in the top ten. The specimen sequenced was naive CD4+ T cells from PBMCs. The intended sense of this specimen's cell subset or site label: CD45RA+ positively selected. Receptors originate from a man between 18 and 29 years old in good health. Some clones in this sample may be carry-over from other donors' samples.

The gene calls are TRBV30 and TRBJ1-6; weak D call: TRBD1 (6 bases). Deletions cut 1 base from V and 9 bases from J, with 16 bases between. The CDR3 has 15 residues. Looked up from germline, CDR1 is GTSNPN and CDR2 is SVGIG (reference sequence). The DNA of the CDR3 is TGTGCCTGGAGTGGGGGGGCCCTAGGCGGTTCACCCCTCCACTTT. Protein sequence: CAWSGGALGGSPLHF.

V usage is TRBV10-1 and J usage is TRBJ2-2; 11 nucleotides align to TRBD1. The CDR3 spans 15 residues. The J segment lost 3 bases and the V segment lost 7 bases, leaving 4 bases of the junction unmatched. Looked up from germline, CDR1 is WNHNN and CDR2 is SYGVQD (reference sequence). The CDR3 bases are TGCGCCAGCACCTCGGGACAGGGGGACACCGGGGAGCTGTTTTTT. This sequence encodes CASTSGQGDTGELFF.

This sequence joins TRBV5-6 and TRBJ2-3; D unclear. Per germline, CDR1 SGHDT and CDR2 YYEEEE. Trimming removed 6 bases at V and 0 bases at J, with 11 bases between. This CDR3 is 14 amino acids long. The CDR3 bases are TGTGCCAGCAATAGCAAGACTAGCACAGATACGCAGTATTTT. This encodes CASNSKTSTDTQYF.

V usage is TRBV7-6 and J usage is TRBJ2-1; TRBD2 aligns across 11 bases. V trimming: 0 bases; J trimming: 4 bases; junction bases outside the gene matches: 2. This CDR3 is 16 amino acids long. Germline-derived CDR1 and CDR2 are SGHVS and FNYEAQ. CDR3 amino acids: CASSLAGLAVYNEQFF. The CDR3 DNA reads as TGTGCCAGCAGCTTAGCGGGACTAGCGGTGTACAATGAGCAGTTCTTC.

The chain links TRBV28 to TRBJ1-1, with D maybe TRBD1 (6 bases). With 6 bases removed from V and 4 bases from J, the gap between germline ends came to 15 bases. CDR3 size: 14 residues. Germline CDR1 reads MDHEN; CDR2 reads SYDVKM. The CDR3 sequence is CASSPGGGSTEAFF. In nucleotides, the CDR3 is TGTGCCAGCAGCCCGGGAGGGGGTAGCACTGAAGCTTTCTTT.

This chain's CDR3 is CASRLAGGEQYF. The CDR3 nucleotides are TGTGCCAGCAGACTAGCGGGAGGGGAGCAGTACTTC. This sequence joins TRBV2 and TRBJ2-7; the match to TRBD2 covers 13 bases. The CDR3 contains 12 residues. CDR1 SNHLY and CDR2 FYNNEI come from the germline V gene. The junction had 0 bases not matched to a gene; V was cut back by 6 bases and J by 7 bases. The full variable domain, its missing parts supplied by reference TRBV2 and TRBJ2-7, is EPEVTQTPSHQVTQMGQEVILRCVPISNHLYFYWYRQILGQKVEFLVSFYNNEISEKSEIFDDQFSVERPDGSNFTLKIRSTKLEDSAMYFCASRLAGGEQYFGPGTRLTVT.

On this clone: Other DNA sequences within the sample encode an identical CDR3. This chain links TRBV9 with TRBJ1-2; D ambiguous. CDR1 SGDLS and CDR2 YYNGEE come from the germline V gene. This CDR3 has 13 residues. V was cut by 0 bases and J by 8 bases, with 11 bases left in between. The CDR3 DNA sequence: TGTGCCAGCAGCGTAGGGGGTGCTGGAGGCTACACCTTC. Residues: CASSVGGAGGYTF.

This clone was counted only a few times. The genes are TRBV11-3 and TRBJ1-1; TRBD1 might be the D (6 bases). The germline V gene has CDR1 SGHNT and CDR2 YENEEA. V lost 5 bases to trimming and J lost 1 base, with 8 bases between them. This CDR3 contains 13 residues. This chain's CDR3 is CASSMTGNTEAFF. The CDR3 DNA is TGTGCCAGCAGCATGACAGGGAACACTGAAGCTTTCTTT.

The J gene is TRBJ1-3, the V gene TRBV2; D remains ambiguous. V lost 3 bases to trimming and J lost 0 bases, with 6 bases between them. CDR3 size: 14 residues. Germline loops: CDR1 SNHLY, CDR2 FYNNEI. The DNA of the CDR3 is TGTGCCAGCAGTGACAGCCACTCTGGAAACACCATATATTTT. Amino acid sequence: CASSDSHSGNTIYF.

The chain joins TRBV2 to TRBJ2-2; D call uncertain. CDR1 and CDR2 from the germline V gene are SNHLY and FYNNEI. The V end lost 7 bases, the J end lost 2 bases, and 11 bases lay between the germline ends. The CDR3 has 14 amino acids. The CDR3 protein is CASTGRGNTGELFF. CDR3 bases: TGTGCCAGCACGGGTCGCGGAAACACCGGGGAGCTGTTTTTT.